This TCR beta chain originates from a study of T-cell memory formation after mild COVID-19 (dated by TCRdb to the early 2020s). In the study overall: TCR sequence clusters from the two donors were found to be largely donor specific. In a couple of donors, T-cell clones that expanded and contracted after mild COVID-19 were tracked by sequencing TCRalpha and TCRbeta repertoires over time. Two young, previously healthy adult volunteers made up the cohort, one male and one female. What the work shows at the level of the full study, not this receptor alone: Some responding clones were detected in pre-infection memory, which suggested that pre-existing cross-reactive memory T cells had joined the SARS-CoV-2 response. Contracting CD4+ clones were found mainly in CM and EM memory subsets, while CD8+ clones were enriched in EMRA. The study covered only two mild cases, and larger cohorts including severe cases with pre-infection samples were considered necessary. Clones that contracted from day 15 to 85 showed balanced CD4/CD8 phenotypes, whereas a second wave of clones that expanded from day 15 to 37 leaned towards CD4+. SARS-CoV-2 specificity was not confirmed for the second-wave clones peaking on day 37.

Ficoll-Paque density gradient centrifugation was used to isolate PBMCs. In this sample, this clonotype turned up many times. The clone's antigen remains unknown. No per-base quality is available; no much larger clone lies one base away. These reads were obtained on an Illumina NovaSeq 6000. TCRalpha and TCRbeta cDNA libraries were constructed by 5'RACE with constant-segment primers, with sample barcodes and unique molecular identifiers being introduced. Trizol reagent was used to extract RNA from every sample. Amplification of the libraries took two PCR steps, and the second step added a second sample barcode plus Illumina TruSeq adapters. Libraries were sequenced on an Illumina NovaSeq with 2 x 150 bp paired-end reads. The original pipeline was this. Demultiplexing of reads and collapsing into UMI-guided consensus sequences were performed with migec v1.2.7. With mixcr v2.1.11, UMI consensuses were aligned to TRA and TRB V and J templates and assembled into clonotypes. A clonotype was counted as expanded or contracted only if both edgeR and NoisET called the change significant, with noise models trained on biological replicates. edgeR calls used a false discovery rate-adjusted p below 0.01 and a log2 fold-change threshold of 1. As an exploratory analysis of dynamics, PCA with hierarchical clustering was applied to max-normalized trajectories of the 1000 most abundant clonotypes. The CD4 or CD8 phenotype of responding clones was assigned using the separately sequenced CD4+ and CD8+ repertoires. TCRdb redid the processing of the public reads, applying fastp at Q25 and MiXCR, and retained in-frame beta chains. Each CDR3 protein appears once, grouped with its most common genes and DNA. Here the V and J calls rest on TCRdb's processing, not on the authors' analysis. The sample table shows about 180,000 distinct CDR3 sequences, and roughly 20% are seen once. In total, the top ten clones hold roughly 4.3% of the sample.

In the germline V gene (reference sequence), CDR1 corresponds to SEHNR and CDR2 to FQNEAQ. Relative to germline, V is 5 bases shorter and J is 1 base shorter, with 8 bases between their ends. Reading from cysteine to phenylalanine, the CDR3 counts 13 amino acids. The CDR3 DNA has 39 bases and is translated from base 1. What was sequenced was PBMCs or a T cell subset sorted from them (not recorded which). The TCR comes from a man aged 18-30 years who had mild COVID-19 (a few samples of this study predate the infection). The sample titles of this study are shuffled in the database, so cell type and time point are left out; the donor was told from shared clones. The chain couples TRBV7-9 to TRBJ2-5; TRBD1 is a weak D gene call, 5 bases matching. In nucleotide form, the sequence is TGTGCCAGCAGCCTAGGGGTCCAAGAGACCCAGTACTTC. This translates into CASSLGVQETQYF.